Below are 25 T cell receptor beta chains sequenced from a single sample in a study of cytomegalovirus exposure and HLA in healthy donors. PCR amplification relied on 60 Vbeta primers (plus 13 Jbeta primers). Some clones are missing from TCRdb's copy, which holds only in-frame ones; the method was immunoSEQ multiplex PCR. The repertoire holds some 140,000 clones, with roughly three quarters as singletons. Sequenced: PBMCs. All receptors come from a man aged 25 to 45 in good health and CMV-seropositive.

V is TRBV30 and J is TRBJ2-3; D remains unclear. V dropped 2 bases and J dropped 7 bases, with 19 bases sitting between them. The germline CDR1 and CDR2 sequences are GTSNPN and SVGIG (reference sequence). This CDR3 contains 15 residues. The DNA for the CDR3 is TGTGCCTGGAGTTCCGGCGGATACCCCATTAATACGCAGTATTTT. Its protein product is CAWSSGGYPINTQYF.

The chain links TRBV28 to TRBJ1-5; no firm D call. This CDR3 comprises 17 residues. From germline, CDR1 is MDHEN and CDR2 SYDVKM. The V end lost 3 bases, the J end lost 4 bases, and 19 bases lay between the germline ends. The CDR3 bases are TGTGCCAGCAGTTTGGATGACGGTCAAGGAGTAAATCAGCCCCAGCATTTT. It is translated as CASSLDDGQGVNQPQHF.

Points on this clone: Other DNA sequences within the sample encode an identical CDR3. The chain is built from TRBV6-1 and TRBJ1-5; possible D gene TRBD1, 5 bases. V was shortened by 0 bases and J by 1 base, with 10 bases between the two germline ends. The germline V gene encodes CDR1 MNHNS and CDR2 SASEGT. The CDR3 is 16 amino acids. CDR3 residues: CASSEAAGPSNQPQHF. CDR3 coding DNA: TGTGCCAGCAGTGAAGCGGCGGGACCGAGCAATCAGCCCCAGCATTTT.

CDR3 in amino acids: CASSGSTNEKLFF. DNA of the CDR3: TGTGCCAGCAGCGGGAGCACTAATGAAAAACTGTTTTTT. V and J are TRBV7-6 and TRBJ1-4, with D uncertain. The CDR3 is 13 residues long. Germline values: CDR1 SGHVS, CDR2 FNYEAQ. V lost 5 bases to trimming and J lost 2 bases, with 6 bases between them.

This clone was seen a few times. This chain uses TRBV5-1 with TRBJ2-1, with 7 bases fitting TRBD1. CDR3 length: 14 amino acids. Trimming took 3 bases from V and 8 from J; bases not matched to a gene: 8. Germline values: CDR1 SGHRS, CDR2 YFSETQ. In DNA, the CDR3 is TGCGCCAGCAGCTCCGAAGTAGGGGGCTATGAGCAGTTCTTC. Translation gives CASSSEVGGYEQFF.

This clone was counted only a few times. J is TRBJ1-5 and V is TRBV19; D is ambiguous. Germline values: CDR1 LNHDA, CDR2 SQIVND (reference sequence). Trimming stripped 6 bases from V and 3 bases from J, with 15 bases between. The CDR3 is made up of 15 amino acids. The CDR3 is CASRTTFGDNQPQHF. The CDR3 nucleotides read TGTGCCAGTAGGACCACGTTCGGGGACAATCAGCCCCAGCATTTT. Looking up the rest from reference TRBV19 and TRBJ1-5 gives the full variable domain: DGGITQSPKYLFRKEGQNVTLSCEQNLNHDAMYWYRQDPGQGLRLIYYSQIVNDFQKGDIAEGYSVSREKKESFPLTVTSAQKNPTAFYLCASRTTFGDNQPQHFGDGTRLSIL.

The V call is TRBV7-6, the J call TRBJ2-2; 7 bases match TRBD1. CDR3 length equals 14 residues. With 5 bases clipped from V and 0 bases from J, the junction kept 0 bases outside the gene matches. Germline assignment: CDR1 SGHVS and CDR2 FNYEAQ. CDR3 sequence reads: CASSRGPNTGELFF. CDR3 sequence (DNA): TGTGCCAGCAGCAGGGGGCCGAACACCGGGGAGCTGTTTTTT.

The V call is TRBV11-2, the J call TRBJ2-5; 11 nucleotides align to TRBD2. CDR1 SGHAT and CDR2 FQNNGV come from the germline V gene. V trimming: 0 bases; J trimming: 4 bases; junction bases outside the gene matches: 4. The CDR3 extends over 16 amino acids. The CDR3 DNA sequence: TGTGCCAGCAGCTTAGACTTAGCGGGAGGGGTAGAGACCCAGTACTTC. It is translated as CASSLDLAGGVETQYF.

V usage is TRBV4-2 and J usage is TRBJ1-1; 12 bases are shared with TRBD1. This CDR3 is 15 amino acids long. Trimming cost V 3 bases and J 5 bases; bases outside gene matches: 4. Germline lookup yields CDR1 LGHNA and CDR2 YNFKEQ. CDR3 in DNA: TGTGCCAGCAGCCAGGGACAGGGGGCGAGAACTGAAGCTTTCTTT. Translated: CASSQGQGARTEAFF.

V gene TRBV28 combines with J gene TRBJ2-7, with 7 bases aligning to TRBD1. CDR3 length: 15 residues. The V and J ends lost 6 bases and 2 bases, in that order; junction bases with no gene match: 10. The germline V gene encodes CDR1 MDHEN and CDR2 SYDVKM. CDR3: CASRSSPGQPYEQYF. The CDR3 DNA sequence: TGTGCCAGCAGATCCTCTCCGGGACAGCCCTACGAGCAGTACTTC.

The gene calls are TRBV7-6 and TRBJ2-1; a weak D match, TRBD2 (6 bases). Germline V CDR1 and CDR2: SGHVS, FNYEAQ. V was cut by 1 base and J by 0 bases, with 19 bases left in between. The CDR3 has 19 residues. CDR3 DNA sequence: TGTGCCAGCAGCTTAGAGGGAAAAGCGGGCCCGAGCTCCTACAATGAGCAGTTCTTC. Translation: CASSLEGKAGPSSYNEQFF.

The genes are TRBV25-1 and TRBJ2-7; D perhaps matches TRBD2 (5 bases). The CDR3 runs 14 residues. CDR1 is MGHDK, CDR2 SYGVNS, per germline. V lost 6 bases to trimming and J lost 5 bases, with 17 bases between them. CDR3 coding DNA: TGTGCCAGCAGCGGCAGCCTACTGAGGGACGAGCAGTACTTC. Amino acids: CASSGSLLRDEQYF.

This clone was counted once. This rearrangement joins TRBV6-6 to TRBJ1-3; D gene ambiguous. The CDR3 consists of 16 residues. The V end was cut by 2 bases, the J end by 3 bases, with 14 bases between. CDR1 MNHNY and CDR2 SVGAGI come from the germline V gene (reference sequence). The DNA for the CDR3 is TGTGCCAGCAGTTACCTCTCTGCAGGTAATGGAAACACCATATATTTT. It is translated as CASSYLSAGNGNTIYF.

The V and J genes are TRBV6-1 and TRBJ1-4; D call uncertain. Germline V CDR1 and CDR2: MNHNS, SASEGT. Between the trimmed V and J ends, which lost 1 base and 3 bases, there was a span of 9 bases. This CDR3 is built from 15 residues. In DNA, the CDR3 is TGTGCCAGCAGTGAAGTCTCGGGGTCTAATGAAAAACTGTTTTTT. Its protein is CASSEVSGSNEKLFF.

The V gene is TRBV5-4, the J gene TRBJ2-1, with 10 positions matching TRBD2. CDR1 and CDR2 (germline): SGHNT, YYREEE (reference sequence). The CDR3 has 15 residues. With V trimmed by 4 bases and J by 7 bases, 8 bases remained unmatched. The CDR3 loop is CASSRPSGSGNEQFF. DNA for the CDR3: TGTGCCAGCAGCAGGCCTAGCGGGAGCGGGAATGAGCAGTTCTTC. Full variable domain (rest looked up from reference TRBV5-4 and TRBJ2-1): ETGVTQSPTHLIKTRGQQVTLRCSSQSGHNTVSWYQQALGQGPQFIFQYYREEENGRGNFPPRFSGLQFPNYSSELNVNALELDDSALYLCASSRPSGSGNEQFFGPGTRLTVL.

This chain links TRBV23-1 with TRBJ2-2, with 8 bases matching TRBD1. TRBV23-1 is placed among ORFs of uncertain function. The CDR3 contains 15 residues. After removal of 9 bases from V and 2 bases from J, the junction contained 8 bases not matched to a gene. The CDR3 protein is CASTGQGLNTGELFF. In DNA form, the CDR3 reads TGCGCCAGTACTGGACAGGGTCTAAACACCGGGGAGCTGTTTTTT.

V gene TRBV7-2 combines with J gene TRBJ2-3, with 7 nucleotides matching TRBD2. CDR1 is SGHTA and CDR2 is FQGNSA in the germline V gene. The CDR3 contains 16 residues. V gave up 3 bases and J gave up 3 bases; unmatched junction bases: 9. CDR3 protein: CASSFRRTGGTDTQYF. The CDR3 DNA reads as TGTGCCAGCAGCTTTCGCAGGACGGGGGGTACAGATACGCAGTATTTT.

This clone was seen just once. The genes are TRBV7-2 and TRBJ2-7, with a weak D call TRBD1 (6 bases). The CDR3 is made up of 14 amino acids. Trimming removed 6 bases from V and 2 bases from J, with 14 bases in between. Germline V gives CDR1 SGHTA, CDR2 FQGNSA. DNA for the CDR3: TGTGCCAGCAGATCGGGACACTCCGCCTACGAGCAGTACTTC. Translated: CASRSGHSAYEQYF. Drawing the rest from reference TRBV7-2 and TRBJ2-7, the complete variable domain is GAGVSQSPSNKVTEKGKDVELRCDPISGHTALYWYRQSLGQGLEFLIYFQGNSAPDKSGLPSDRFSAERTGGSVSTLTIQRTQQEDSAVYLCASRSGHSAYEQYFGPGTRLTVT.

This clone has just a few counts. V is TRBV6-5 and J is TRBJ1-2; 9 bases line up with TRBD1. CDR1 and CDR2 (germline): MNHEY, SVGAGI. V lost 5 bases to trimming and J lost 3 bases; unmatched junction nucleotides: 4. The CDR3 runs 14 residues. CDR3 protein: CASSLGQGHYGYTF. CDR3 DNA: TGTGCCAGCAGTCTGGGACAGGGACACTATGGCTACACCTTC.

The chain is built from TRBV18 and TRBJ1-4; 8 bases map to TRBD1. Trimming at V came to 1 base and at J to 6 bases, leaving 7 bases not matched to a gene. Germline lookup yields CDR1 KGHSH and CDR2 LQKENI. CDR3 size: 16 residues. The chain's CDR3 is CASSPRRGLGDEKLFF. The CDR3 nucleotides are TGTGCCAGCTCACCACGCAGGGGGCTGGGGGATGAAAAACTGTTTTTT.

The chain joins TRBV27 to TRBJ2-1; D might be TRBD2 (5 bases). V was clipped by 4 bases and J by 4 bases, with 17 bases between them. The CDR3 extends over 16 amino acids. CDR1 is MNHEY, CDR2 SMNVEV, per germline (reference sequence). In DNA form, the CDR3 reads TGTGCCAGCAGTTCATACAGCGGTGCCTTATACAATGAGCAGTTCTTC. As protein: CASSSYSGALYNEQFF.

The table lists this clone with a count of one. The gene calls are TRBV2 and TRBJ1-5; possibly TRBD1 for D (6 bases). This CDR3 is built from 13 residues. The germline V and J ends were trimmed by 8 bases and 7 bases, with 15 bases remaining between them. Germline V lookup: CDR1 SNHLY, CDR2 FYNNEI. The CDR3 sequence: CASGYRETQPQHF. For the CDR3, the DNA is TGTGCCAGCGGGTACAGGGAGACGCAGCCCCAGCATTTT.

In this sample, this clone turned up a few times. This sequence joins TRBV21-1 and TRBJ2-7; TRBD2, the table's D call, was not compared with the DNA. TRBV21-1 is a listed pseudogene. This CDR3 is built from 16 residues. Here the CDR3 DNA reads TGTGCCAGCAGCCCCACTCAGAGGGCAGGACCCTACGAGCAGTACTTC. It yields the protein CASSPTQRAGPYEQYF.

V and J are TRBV28 and TRBJ1-4, with a weak D call TRBD1 (5 bases). Germline V lookup: CDR1 MDHEN, CDR2 SYDVKM. V lost 5 bases to trimming and J lost 7 bases, with 20 bases between them. CDR3 size: 16 residues. CDR3 sequence reads: CASSPPSGGSSEKLFF. DNA for the CDR3: TGTGCCAGCAGTCCGCCGAGCGGGGGGAGCAGTGAAAAACTGTTTTTT.

The chain combines TRBV9 with TRBJ2-2; 7 bases are shared with TRBD2. CDR1 SGDLS and CDR2 YYNGEE come from the germline V gene. The CDR3 runs to 15 residues. The V segment lost 7 bases and the J segment 3 bases; nucleotides outside the gene matches: 9. CDR3 protein: CASGQSGKYTGELFF. In DNA form, the CDR3 reads TGTGCCAGCGGACAAAGCGGGAAATACACCGGGGAGCTGTTTTTT.